These 18 T cell receptor beta chains were all obtained from the same sample, sequenced in a study of shared clonotypes between healthy human individuals. The assay was immunoSEQ multiplex PCR, and TCRdb's table has in-frame clones only and misses some. The table includes about 520,000 clones, around 95% detected once. The sample consisted of naive CD4+ T cells sorted from blood. Subset described: CD45RA+ positively selected. The receptors shown here come from a woman in her twenties or thirties in good health.

The CDR3 DNA is TGTGCCAGCAGTTTAGAGGGACGTGGATATGGCTACACCTTC. Translated: CASSLEGRGYGYTF. V and J are TRBV27 and TRBJ1-2; possibly TRBD1 for D (5 bases). The CDR3 length is 14 residues. Germline CDR1 is MNHEY and CDR2 is SMNVEV (reference sequence). V was shortened by 2 bases and J by 5 bases, with 12 bases between the two germline ends.

The chain uses TRBV5-1 and TRBJ1-1; 8 bases match TRBD1. CDR3 length equals 15 residues. Germline V gives CDR1 SGHRS, CDR2 YFSETQ. V shed 4 bases and J 6 bases; nucleotides not matched to a gene: 11. CDR3 sequence: CASSPGQGARAEAFF. The CDR3 region has the DNA TGCGCCAGCAGCCCAGGACAGGGAGCCAGGGCTGAAGCTTTCTTT.

The chain carries TRBV2 and TRBJ2-1; 7 bases are a match to TRBD1. With 6 bases clipped from V and 9 bases from J, the junction kept 5 bases outside the gene matches. CDR1 is SNHLY, CDR2 FYNNEI, per germline. CDR3 length: 12 amino acids. CDR3 nucleotide sequence: TGTGCCAGCAGGACAGGGTATGGTGAGCAGTTCTTC. It yields the protein CASRTGYGEQFF.

V and J are TRBV6-1 and TRBJ2-3; D perhaps matches TRBD2 (6 bases). Trimming removed 11 bases at V and 1 base at J, with 16 bases between. Germline CDR1 is MNHNS and CDR2 is SASEGT. The CDR3 sequence is 14 residues long. CDR3 nucleotide sequence: TGTGCCGGGGAAGCCGGGACTCGCACAGATACGCAGTATTTT. Its protein product is CAGEAGTRTDTQYF.

The V call is TRBV5-1, the J call TRBJ2-7; no clear D. Germline V gene lookup returns CDR1 SGHRS and CDR2 YFSETQ. The CDR3 totals 12 residues. V gave up 0 bases and J gave up 5 bases, with 6 bases separating them. The CDR3: CASSLASNEQYF. CDR3 nucleotides: TGCGCCAGCAGCTTGGCTTCGAACGAGCAGTACTTC.

The chain employs TRBV11-2 and TRBJ2-7; D is undetermined. The ends were cut back, 5 bases at V and 6 bases at J, with 14 bases in the middle. The germline V gene has CDR1 SGHAT and CDR2 FQNNGV. The CDR3 has 13 residues. DNA of the CDR3: TGTGCCAGCAGCCGTGGGGTAAATACCGAGCAGTACTTC. Encoded protein: CASSRGVNTEQYF.

This chain connects TRBV9 to TRBJ2-6; D uncertain. The CDR3 is 16 amino acids. Germline CDR1 is SGDLS and CDR2 is YYNGEE. Trimming removed 0 bases at V and 5 bases at J, with 12 bases between. CDR3 sequence: CASSVESGLWANVLTF. Here the CDR3 DNA reads TGTGCCAGCAGCGTAGAGTCCGGTCTCTGGGCCAACGTCCTGACTTTC.

V gene TRBV5-1 combines with J gene TRBJ2-7; unclear D gene. The germline V gene encodes CDR1 SGHRS and CDR2 YFSETQ. This CDR3 comprises 12 residues. V was clipped by 1 base and J by 0 bases, with 2 bases between them. For the CDR3, the DNA is TGCGCCAGCAGCTTGTACTCCTACGAGCAGTACTTC. This sequence encodes CASSLYSYEQYF.

A single count supports this clone. V and J are TRBV7-8 and TRBJ1-3, with D hard to call. Between the trimmed V and J ends, which lost 0 bases and 0 bases, there was a span of 9 bases. The germline V gene encodes CDR1 SGHVS and CDR2 FQNEAQ. The CDR3 totals 16 residues. The CDR3 nucleotides are TGTGCCAGCAGCTTAGCGGCCACCCGCTCTGGAAACACCATATATTTT. This encodes CASSLAATRSGNTIYF.

The chain carries TRBV10-3 and TRBJ2-3; D is undetermined. This CDR3 spans 16 amino acids. The germline CDR1 and CDR2 sequences are ENHRY and SYGVKD. Trimming removed 3 bases from V and 2 bases from J, with 15 bases in between. The chain's CDR3 is CAISEYGETATDTQYF. CDR3 DNA: TGTGCCATCAGTGAATATGGCGAAACAGCCACAGATACGCAGTATTTT.

The gene calls are TRBV7-3 and TRBJ2-2, with a tentative D call TRBD2 (5 bases). The V end lost 2 bases, the J end lost 6 bases, and 7 bases lay between the germline ends. This CDR3 has 13 residues. The germline gives CDR1 SGHTA, CDR2 FQGTGA. This chain's CDR3 is CASSLGGSGELFF. DNA of the CDR3: TGTGCCAGCAGCTTAGGCGGGTCCGGGGAGCTGTTTTTT.

V gene TRBV5-5 combines with J gene TRBJ2-2; 7 positions match TRBD2. Germline V gives CDR1 SGHKS, CDR2 YYEKEE (reference sequence). The CDR3 is 16 amino acids. J was trimmed by 2 bases and V by 1 base; bases with no gene match: 5. This chain's CDR3 is CASSLFAGVNTGELFF. DNA of the CDR3: TGTGCCAGCAGCTTGTTTGCGGGAGTAAACACCGGGGAGCTGTTTTTT.

The V and J genes are TRBV28 and TRBJ1-5; perhaps TRBD1 as D (6 bases). Germline V gene data show CDR1 as MDHEN and CDR2 as SYDVKM. Trimming left V 6 bases short and J 2 bases short, with 14 bases between. The CDR3 runs 15 residues. The CDR3 DNA is TGTGCCAGCAGCCCAGCGGGGGCTGGCAATCAGCCCCAGCATTTT. Protein product: CASSPAGAGNQPQHF. The entire variable domain, with the rest obtained from reference TRBV28 and TRBJ1-5, is as follows: DVKVTQSSRYLVKRTGEKVFLECVQDMDHENMFWYRQDPGLGLRLIYFSYDVKMKEKGDIPEGYSVSREKKERFSLILESASTNQTSMYLCASSPAGAGNQPQHFGDGTRLSIL.

The rearrangement links TRBV13 to TRBJ1-2; 7 nucleotides agree with TRBD1. The CDR3 covers 15 residues. CDR1 PRHDT and CDR2 FYEKMQ come from the germline V gene (reference sequence). Unmatched junction bases numbered 9, after V lost 1 base and J lost 7 bases. The CDR3 region has the DNA TGTGCCAGCAGCTTAGCAACAGGGGTCGTCGGTGGCTACACCTTC. Protein product: CASSLATGVVGGYTF. Using reference TRBV13 and TRBJ1-2 for the parts outside the CDR3, the full variable domain is AAGVIQSPRHLIKEKRETATLKCYPIPRHDTVYWYQQGPGQDPQFLISFYEKMQSDKGSIPDRFSAQQFSDYHSELNMSSLELGDSALYFCASSLATGVVGGYTFGSGTRLTVV.

This clone was seen a handful of times. Additional DNA sequences in this sample encode the identical CDR3. The chain employs TRBV18 and TRBJ2-7; D call uncertain. Per germline, CDR1 KGHSH and CDR2 LQKENI. Trimming removed 3 bases from V and 3 bases from J, with 3 bases in between. The CDR3 is 11 amino acids. The CDR3 coding sequence is TGTGCCAGCTCACCGGACTACGAGCAGTACTTC. Its translation: CASSPDYEQYF.

The rearrangement links TRBV15 to TRBJ2-2, with 7 bases identical to TRBD1. CDR1 is LNHNV and CDR2 is YYDKDF in the germline V gene (reference sequence). The CDR3 runs to 13 residues. Trimming cost V 1 base and J 10 bases; bases outside gene matches: 3. The CDR3 spells CATSRVQGSELFF. CDR3 in DNA: TGTGCCACCAGCAGAGTACAGGGGTCGGAGCTGTTTTTT.

The gene calls are TRBV2 and TRBJ2-7, with D uncertain. Germline V lookup: CDR1 SNHLY, CDR2 FYNNEI. The CDR3 has 11 residues. Between the trimmed V and J ends, which lost 4 bases and 6 bases, there was a span of 7 bases. The DNA for the CDR3 is TGTGCCAGCAGTGTTTGGGCCGAGCAGTACTTC. Protein sequence: CASSVWAEQYF.

The rearrangement links TRBV19 to TRBJ2-7; D is possibly TRBD2 (6 bases). CDR3 length equals 13 residues. Trimming removed 5 bases at V and 3 bases at J, with 11 bases between. Germline V gene data show CDR1 as LNHDA and CDR2 as SQIVND (reference sequence). CDR3 DNA sequence: TGTGCCAGTAGTCTCGGGACTCTCTACGAGCAGTACTTC. Protein product: CASSLGTLYEQYF.